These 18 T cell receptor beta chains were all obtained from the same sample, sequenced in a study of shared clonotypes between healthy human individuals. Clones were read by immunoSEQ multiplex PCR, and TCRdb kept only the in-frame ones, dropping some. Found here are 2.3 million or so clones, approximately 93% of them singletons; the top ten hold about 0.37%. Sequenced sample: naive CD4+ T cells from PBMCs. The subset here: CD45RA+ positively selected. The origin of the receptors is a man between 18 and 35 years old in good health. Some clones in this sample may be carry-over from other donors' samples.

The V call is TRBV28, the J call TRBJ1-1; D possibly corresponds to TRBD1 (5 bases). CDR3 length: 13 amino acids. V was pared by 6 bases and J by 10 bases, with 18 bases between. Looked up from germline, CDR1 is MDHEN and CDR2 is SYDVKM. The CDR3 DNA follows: TGTGCCAGCAGCCCGGACACCGAGTTTTCAGCTTTCTTT. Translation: CASSPDTEFSAFF.

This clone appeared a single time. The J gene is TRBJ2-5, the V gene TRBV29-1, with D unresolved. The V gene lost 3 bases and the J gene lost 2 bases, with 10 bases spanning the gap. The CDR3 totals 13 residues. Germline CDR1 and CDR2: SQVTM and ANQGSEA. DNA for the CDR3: TGCAGCGTTGATAAGGGAACGCAAGAGACCCAGTACTTC. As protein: CSVDKGTQETQYF. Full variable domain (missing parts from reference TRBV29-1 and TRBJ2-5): SAVISQKPSRDICQRGTSLTIQCQVDSQVTMMFWYRQQPGQSLTLIATANQGSEATYESGFVIDKFPISRPNLTFSTLTVSNMSPEDSSIYLCSVDKGTQETQYFGPGTRLLVL.

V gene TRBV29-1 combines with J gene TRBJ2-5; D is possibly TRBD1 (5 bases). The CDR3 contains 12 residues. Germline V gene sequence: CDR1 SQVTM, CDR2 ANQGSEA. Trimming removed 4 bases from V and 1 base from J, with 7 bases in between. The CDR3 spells CSVGRGQETQYF. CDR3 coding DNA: TGCAGCGTTGGAAGGGGCCAAGAGACCCAGTACTTC.

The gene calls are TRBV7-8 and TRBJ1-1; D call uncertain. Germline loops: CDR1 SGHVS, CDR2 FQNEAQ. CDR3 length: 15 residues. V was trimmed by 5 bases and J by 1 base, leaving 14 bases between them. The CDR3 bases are TGTGCCAGCAGCCTCGGAGGCACATGGAACACTGAAGCTTTCTTT. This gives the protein CASSLGGTWNTEAFF.

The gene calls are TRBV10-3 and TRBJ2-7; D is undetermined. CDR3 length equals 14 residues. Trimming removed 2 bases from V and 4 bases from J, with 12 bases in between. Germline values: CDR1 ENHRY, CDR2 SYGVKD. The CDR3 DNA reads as TGTGCCATCAGTGAGGGTGGTTCTCGGTACGAGCAGTACTTC. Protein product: CAISEGGSRYEQYF.

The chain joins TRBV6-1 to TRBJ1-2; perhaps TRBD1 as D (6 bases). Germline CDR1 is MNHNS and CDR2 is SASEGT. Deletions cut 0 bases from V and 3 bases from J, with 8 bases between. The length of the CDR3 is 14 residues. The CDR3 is CASSEAGQYYGYTF. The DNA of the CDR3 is TGTGCCAGCAGTGAAGCCGGACAGTACTATGGCTACACCTTC.

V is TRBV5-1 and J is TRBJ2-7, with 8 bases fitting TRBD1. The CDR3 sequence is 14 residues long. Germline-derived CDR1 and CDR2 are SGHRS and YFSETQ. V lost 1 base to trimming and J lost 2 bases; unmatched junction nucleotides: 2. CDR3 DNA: TGCGCCAGCAGCTTGATGGACAGGGCCTACGAGCAGTACTTC. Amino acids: CASSLMDRAYEQYF.

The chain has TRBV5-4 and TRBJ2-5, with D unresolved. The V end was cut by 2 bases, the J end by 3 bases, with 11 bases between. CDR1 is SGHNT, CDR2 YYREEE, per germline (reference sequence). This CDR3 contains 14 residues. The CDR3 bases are TGTGCCAGCAGCTTCCCCCAGGCGAAAGAGACCCAGTACTTC. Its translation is CASSFPQAKETQYF.

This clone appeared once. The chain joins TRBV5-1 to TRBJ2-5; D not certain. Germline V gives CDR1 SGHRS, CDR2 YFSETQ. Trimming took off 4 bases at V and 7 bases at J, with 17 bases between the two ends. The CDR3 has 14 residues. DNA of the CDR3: TGCGCCAGCAGCGTAGGGCCTCTGGGCGCGACCCAGTACTTC. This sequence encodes CASSVGPLGATQYF.

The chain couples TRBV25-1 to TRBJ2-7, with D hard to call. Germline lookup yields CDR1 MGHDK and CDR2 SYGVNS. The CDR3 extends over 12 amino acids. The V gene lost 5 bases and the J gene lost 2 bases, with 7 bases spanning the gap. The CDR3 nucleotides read TGTGCCAGCAGTTTCCGTACCTACGAGCAGTACTTC. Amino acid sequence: CASSFRTYEQYF.

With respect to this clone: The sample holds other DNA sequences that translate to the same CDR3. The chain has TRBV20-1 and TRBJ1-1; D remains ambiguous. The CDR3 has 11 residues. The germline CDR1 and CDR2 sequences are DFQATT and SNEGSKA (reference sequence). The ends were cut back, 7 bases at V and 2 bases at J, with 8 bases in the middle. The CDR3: CSVPGNTEAFF. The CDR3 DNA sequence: TGCAGTGTTCCGGGAAACACTGAAGCTTTCTTT.

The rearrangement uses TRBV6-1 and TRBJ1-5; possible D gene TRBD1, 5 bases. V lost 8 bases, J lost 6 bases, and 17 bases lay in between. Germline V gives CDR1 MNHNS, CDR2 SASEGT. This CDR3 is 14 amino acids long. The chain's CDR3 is CASHPWQGGQPQHF. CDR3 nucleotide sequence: TGTGCCAGCCACCCCTGGCAGGGCGGTCAGCCCCAGCATTTT.

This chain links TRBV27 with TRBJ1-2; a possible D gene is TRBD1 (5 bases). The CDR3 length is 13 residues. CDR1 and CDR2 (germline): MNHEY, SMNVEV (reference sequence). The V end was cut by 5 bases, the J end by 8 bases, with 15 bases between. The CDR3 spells CASSLQGGGGYTF. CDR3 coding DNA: TGTGCCAGCAGTCTTCAGGGTGGGGGGGGCTACACCTTC.

CDR3 bases: TGCGCCAGCAGCCAAAAACAGGGAGATCAGCCCCAGCATTTT. It codes for CASSQKQGDQPQHF. V usage is TRBV5-1 and J usage is TRBJ1-5; perhaps TRBD1 as D (6 bases). V was cut by 4 bases and J by 5 bases, with 13 bases left in between. This CDR3 spans 14 amino acids. The V gene's germline CDR1 is SGHRS and CDR2 YFSETQ.

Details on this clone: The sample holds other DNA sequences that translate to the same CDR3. CDR3 sequence reads: CASSLYSNQPQHF. The CDR3 bases are TGTGCCAGCAGCCTTTATAGCAATCAGCCCCAGCATTTT. The J gene is TRBJ1-5, the V gene TRBV2, with D uncertain. V gave up 6 bases and J gave up 0 bases, with 6 bases separating them. This CDR3 has 13 amino acids. The germline CDR1 and CDR2 sequences are SNHLY and FYNNEI. The variable domain in full, completed from reference TRBV2 and TRBJ1-5, reads EPEVTQTPSHQVTQMGQEVILRCVPISNHLYFYWYRQILGQKVEFLVSFYNNEISEKSEIFDDQFSVERPDGSNFTLKIRSTKLEDSAMYFCASSLYSNQPQHFGDGTRLSIL.

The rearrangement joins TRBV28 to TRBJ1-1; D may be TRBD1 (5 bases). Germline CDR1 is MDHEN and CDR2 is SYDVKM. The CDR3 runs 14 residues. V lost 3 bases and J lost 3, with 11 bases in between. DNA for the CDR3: TGTGCCAGCAGTTTGCGACGGGGGGACACTGAAGCTTTCTTT. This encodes CASSLRRGDTEAFF.

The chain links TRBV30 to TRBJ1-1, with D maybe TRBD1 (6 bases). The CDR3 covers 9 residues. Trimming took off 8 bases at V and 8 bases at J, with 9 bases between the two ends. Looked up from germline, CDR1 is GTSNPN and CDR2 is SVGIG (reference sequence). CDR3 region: CAGGTEAFF. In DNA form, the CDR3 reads TGTGCCGGGGGGACAGAAGCTTTCTTT.

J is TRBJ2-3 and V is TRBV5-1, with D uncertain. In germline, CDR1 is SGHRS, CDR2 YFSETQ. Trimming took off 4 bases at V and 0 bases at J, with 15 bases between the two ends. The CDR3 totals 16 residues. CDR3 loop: CASSAGDVGSTDTQYF. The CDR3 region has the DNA TGCGCCAGCAGCGCCGGTGATGTCGGGAGCACAGATACGCAGTATTTT.